The clone carrying this T cell receptor beta chain was seen more than once but under ten times. Its matching antigen is unknown. An absence of ophthalmopathy progression within 18 months meant stable Graves' hyperthyroidism. The PBMCs studied were ones that came from roughly 9.1 ml fresh peripheral blood. The V and J ends lost 6 bases and 4 bases respectively, with 9 bases between them. The CDR3 totals 13 residues. CDR1 LGHDT and CDR2 YNNKEL come from the germline V gene (reference sequence). This sample is part of a study of T cells in Graves' hyperthyroidism and ophthalmopathy. Whole-study findings and limits: Expanded thyroid clonotypes (above 0.001) were mostly also found in blood. The model identified upcoming ophthalmopathy a median approximately six months ahead of onset.

The CDR3 regions of TCR beta were amplified from RNA transcripts. TCR CDR3 underwent first-round RT-PCR with the HTBI primer set. TCRdb re-derived calls from the multiplex PCR reads in MiXCR, one entry per CDR3 protein. Of hundreds of thousands of distinct CDR3 sequences listed, around 38% are singletons. This sequence was found in a man aged 18 to 30 with Graves' hyperthyroidism. The sample taken for sequencing was blood. V is TRBV3-1 and J is TRBJ2-2; D not resolved. CDR3 in DNA: TGTGCCAGCAGAAAGGAAGGCACCGGGGAGCTGTTTTTT. This sequence encodes CASRKEGTGELFF.